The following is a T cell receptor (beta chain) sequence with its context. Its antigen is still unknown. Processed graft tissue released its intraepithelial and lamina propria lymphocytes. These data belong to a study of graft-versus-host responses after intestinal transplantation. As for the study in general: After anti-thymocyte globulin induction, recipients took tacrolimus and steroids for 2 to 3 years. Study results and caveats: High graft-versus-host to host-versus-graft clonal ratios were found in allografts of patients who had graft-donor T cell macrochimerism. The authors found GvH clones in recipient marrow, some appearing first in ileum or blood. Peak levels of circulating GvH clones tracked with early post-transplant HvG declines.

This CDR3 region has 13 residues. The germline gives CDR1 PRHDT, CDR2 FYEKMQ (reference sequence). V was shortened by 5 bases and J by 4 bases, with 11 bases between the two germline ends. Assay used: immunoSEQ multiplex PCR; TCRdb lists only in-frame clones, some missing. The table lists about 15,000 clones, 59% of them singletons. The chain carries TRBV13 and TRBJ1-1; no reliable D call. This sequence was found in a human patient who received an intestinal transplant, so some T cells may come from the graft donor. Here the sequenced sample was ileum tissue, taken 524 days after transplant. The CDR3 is CASSPPILTEAFF. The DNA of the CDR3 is TGTGCCAGCAGCCCCCCCATACTCACTGAAGCTTTCTTT.